These T cell receptor beta chains were read from a single sample in a study of cytomegalovirus exposure and HLA in healthy donors. Using immunoSEQ multiplex PCR, the repertoire was profiled, and TCRdb retains in-frame clones only, with some absent. This sample's clone table lists under 150,000 clones. The sample comprised PBMCs. The receptors were sampled from a woman aged 40 to 50 in good health and CMV-seronegative. CDR3s include the opening cysteine and the closing phenylalanine or tryptophan. D genes are given only for firm matches.

TRBV5-6,-,TRBJ1-1,TGTGCCACCAAAAGGGGCTGGAAGAACACTGAAGCTTTCTTT,CATKRGWKNTEAFF
TRBV9,-,TRBJ1-6,TGTGCCAGCAGCCCTTCGGGGGGGCAGCCTAATTCACCCCTCCACTTT,CASSPSGGQPNSPLHF
TRBV7-9,-,TRBJ1-5,TGTGCCAGCAGCTTGCGGGATAGCAATCAGCCCCAGCATTTT,CASSLRDSNQPQHF
TRBV27,-,TRBJ2-7,TGTGCCAGCAGTAACCCGTTGAGCGAGCAGTACTTC,CASSNPLSEQYF
TRBV7-3,-,TRBJ2-7,TGTGCCAGCAGCTCCGGGGACGAGCAGTACTTC,CASSSGDEQYF
TRBV4-3,-,TRBJ1-1,TGCGCCAGCAGCCAAGATCGGGGGGGTGAAGCTTTCTTT,CASSQDRGGEAFF
TRBV4-1,-,TRBJ1-1,TGCGCCAGCAGCCAAGCACCAGGATCTCTTGAAGCTTTCTTT,CASSQAPGSLEAFF
TRBV6-4,TRBD2,TRBJ2-3,TGTGCCAGCAGTGAGACTAGCGGGGGGTCCACAGATACGCAGTATTTT,CASSETSGGSTDTQYF
TRBV18,TRBD1,TRBJ1-2,TGTGCCAGCTCACCCTGGACAGGTGTGAATGGCTACACCTTC,CASSPWTGVNGYTF
TRBV7-2,-,TRBJ1-2,TGTGCCAGCAGCGCCCAGGGCAGGGGATTGGAAGGCTACACCTTC,CASSAQGRGLEGYTF
TRBV5-1,-,TRBJ1-2,TGCGCCAGCAGCAGTCGACAGGTTCCTGCGGATGGCTACACCTTC,CASSSRQVPADGYTF
TRBV11-2,-,TRBJ1-4,TGTGCCAGCAGCTTAGGCTTGACGGGTGAAAAACTGTTTTTT,CASSLGLTGEKLFF
TRBV28,TRBD1,TRBJ2-2,TGTGCCAGCAGTCAACAGGGGATCGGGGAGCTGTTTTTT,CASSQQGIGELFF
TRBV19,-,TRBJ2-4,TGTGCCAGTAGTCTAAATAGGCCAGGCGACATTCAGTACTTC,CASSLNRPGDIQYF
TRBV25-1,TRBD1,TRBJ2-1,TGTGCCAGCGCCTCTTGGGACAGGGTCGACAATGAGCAGTTCTTC,CASASWDRVDNEQFF
TRBV7-3,-,TRBJ2-1,TGTGCCAGCAGCCGCGGCGGGGCTCGCAACAATGAGCAGTTCTTC,CASSRGGARNNEQFF
TRBV19,-,TRBJ1-2,TGTGCCAGTAGCTCCGGGACTCAAGGGGTTCTCTATGGCTACACCTTC,CASSSGTQGVLYGYTF
TRBV27,-,TRBJ1-5,TGTGCCAGCAGTTTATCGAGGATTTCCAATCAGCCCCAGCATTTT,CASSLSRISNQPQHF
TRBV19,-,TRBJ2-2,TGTGCCAGTAGTCCGAGAGACTACACCGGGGAGCTGTTTTTT,CASSPRDYTGELFF
TRBV28,TRBD1,TRBJ1-2,TGTGCCAGCAGTACCTTGACAGGGGCCTATGGCTACACCTTC,CASSTLTGAYGYTF
TRBV5-8,-,TRBJ1-2,TGTGCCAGCAGCTTGAGGAACAGGGAAGGGTATGGCTACACCTTC,CASSLRNREGYGYTF
TRBV6-5,-,TRBJ1-1,TGTGCCAGCAGTTCTCCCCCCCAGGGCAGGGTTTCTCCTTTCTTT,CASSSPPQGRVSPFF
TRBV19,-,TRBJ1-1,TGTGCCAGTCGGTTGAACACTGAAGCTTTCTTT,CASRLNTEAFF
TRBV6-6,TRBD1,TRBJ2-1,TGTGCCAGCACCCTCGGGCCAGGGGGCAAGAATGAGCAGTTCTTC,CASTLGPGGKNEQFF
TRBV16,TRBD1,TRBJ1-1,TGTGCCAGCAGCCAATGGACAGGGAGAACGACTGAAGCTTTCTTT,CASSQWTGRTTEAFF
TRBV1,-,TRBJ2-2,TGCACCAGCAGCATCCGGGACAGGGACGCCGGGGAGCTGTTTTTT,CTSSIRDRDAGELFF
TRBV7-9,-,TRBJ1-1,TGTGCCAGCAGCTTAGTAGGGGAAACTGAAGCTTTCTTT,CASSLVGETEAFF
TRBV5-1,TRBD2,TRBJ2-3,TGCGCCAGCAGCCTAGGGCCTAGCGGGGGGGCCACAGATACGCAGTATTTT,CASSLGPSGGATDTQYF
TRBV27,-,TRBJ2-1,TGTGCCAGCAGTCTTACAAGCAATGAGCAGTTCTTC,CASSLTSNEQFF
TRBV19,-,TRBJ1-1,TGTGCCAGTACCCTGGGGCGATGGAACACTGAAGCTTTCTTT,CASTLGRWNTEAFF
TRBV9,TRBD2,TRBJ2-3,TGTGCCAGCAGCCTTTCCCCTAGCGGTGCATGGGAAACGCAGTATTTT,CASSLSPSGAWETQYF
TRBV18,-,TRBJ2-1,TGTGCCAGCTCACCCGACGGAGACAGTGAGCAGTTCTTC,CASSPDGDSEQFF
TRBV19,TRBD1,TRBJ2-3,TGTGCCAGTAGTATGGAAGTCAGGGGGCGCGTGGATACGCAGTATTTT,CASSMEVRGRVDTQYF
TRBV11-2,-,TRBJ1-1,TGTGCCATCAAGGACAGTCTGAACACTGAAGCTTTCTTT,CAIKDSLNTEAFF
TRBV27,-,TRBJ1-1,TGTGCCAGCAGTTTACCTACAGGGAAGAACACTGAAGCTTTCTTT,CASSLPTGKNTEAFF
TRBV7-9,TRBD1,TRBJ1-4,TGTGCCAGCACTGGGACAGGGGATGAAAAACTGTTTTTT,CASTGTGDEKLFF
TRBV5-1,TRBD1,TRBJ1-6,TGCGCCAGCAGCGGGACAGGGAGTGATTCACCCCTCCACTTT,CASSGTGSDSPLHF
TRBV5-1,-,TRBJ2-5,TGCGCCAGCAGCTTGGCGGCAGGCACGGCGCAGGAGACCCAGTACTTC,CASSLAAGTAQETQYF
TRBV27,-,TRBJ1-1,TGTGCCAGCAGTTTATCCTTTCAACAGAATAGTGTGGCTGAAGCTTTCTTT,CASSLSFQQNSVAEAFF
TRBV18,-,TRBJ1-2,TGTGCCAGCTCACCACAGGGGAACCATGGCTACACCTTC,CASSPQGNHGYTF
TRBV5-1,-,TRBJ2-3,TGCGCCAGCAGCTTGGCCCCAGCGAGGGCAGATACGCAGTATTTT,CASSLAPARADTQYF
TRBV11-2,-,TRBJ1-2,TGTGCCAGCAGTTCGACCGGGAGTCGGCGGGACTATGGCTACACCTTC,CASSSTGSRRDYGYTF
TRBV6-5,TRBD1,TRBJ1-1,TGTGCCAGCAGTTACTCCCGGGACAGAAACACTGAAGCTTTCTTT,CASSYSRDRNTEAFF
TRBV2,TRBD2,TRBJ2-3,TGTGCCAGCAAGACTAGCGGGGGACCCACAGATACGCAGTATTTT,CASKTSGGPTDTQYF
TRBV29-1,-,TRBJ2-3,TGCAGCGTTGAAGAAAGGGCAGGGCCTCGGGATACGCAGTATTTT,CSVEERAGPRDTQYF